This T cell receptor (beta chain) was identified in a study of cytotoxic CD8 clonotypes in ibrutinib-treated CLL. This CDR3 is 15 amino acids long. CDR1 is LNHDA and CDR2 is SQIVND in the germline V gene (reference sequence). V dropped 3 bases and J dropped 5 bases, with 16 bases sitting between them. The table came from immunoSEQ multiplex PCR; TCRdb's copy has only in-frame clones and leaves some out. The sample holds 65,000 to 85,000 clones; 90% are singletons and the top ten take 2.5% to 3.5%. The TCR comes from a human donor with chronic lymphocytic leukemia. The rearrangement uses TRBV19 and TRBJ1-1, with D perhaps matching TRBD1 (6 bases). This material consisted of PBMCs, taken after 12 months of ibrutinib treatment. This chain's CDR3 is CASSMRGRGRTEAFF. The CDR3 bases are TGTGCCAGTAGTATGAGGGGGAGAGGACGAACTGAAGCTTTCTTT.